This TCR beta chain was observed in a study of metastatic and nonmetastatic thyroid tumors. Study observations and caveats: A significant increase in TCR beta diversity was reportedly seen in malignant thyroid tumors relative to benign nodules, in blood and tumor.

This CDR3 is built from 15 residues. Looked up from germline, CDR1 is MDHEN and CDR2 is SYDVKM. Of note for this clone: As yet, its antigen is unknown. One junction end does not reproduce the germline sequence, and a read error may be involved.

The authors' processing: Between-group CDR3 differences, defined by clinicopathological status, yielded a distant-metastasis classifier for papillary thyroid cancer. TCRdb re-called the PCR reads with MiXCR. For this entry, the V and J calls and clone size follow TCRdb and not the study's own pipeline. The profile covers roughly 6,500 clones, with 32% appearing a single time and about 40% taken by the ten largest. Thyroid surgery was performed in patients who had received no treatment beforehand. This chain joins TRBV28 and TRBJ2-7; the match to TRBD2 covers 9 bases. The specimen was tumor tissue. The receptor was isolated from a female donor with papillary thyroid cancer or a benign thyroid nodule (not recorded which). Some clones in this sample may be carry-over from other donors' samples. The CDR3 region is CASSLFSRSGRPTDF. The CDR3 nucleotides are TGTGCCAGCAGTTTATTCTCTCGCAGCGGGAGGCCCACGGACTTC.